This TCR beta chain was sequenced in a study of T-cell reconstitution after alpha-beta-depleted transplantation in children. Study findings and constraints: Surviving recipient T cells and thymic progenitors accounted for the high day-60 TCRbeta diversity observed in some patients. Approximately two months post-transplant, alpha-beta T cells reportedly originated from several hundred expanded graft clones. A year had passed since transplant, and T-cell counts and diversity by then came mostly from newly produced T cells.

Unique molecular identifiers were incorporated into the prepared TCRbeta library. TCRdb re-called the PCR reads with MiXCR, one entry per CDR3 protein. The table lists over 100,000 distinct CDR3 sequences, 6% of them singletons, with 6.1% in the top ten. J was trimmed by 5 bases and V by 6 bases; bases with no gene match: 6. There are 13 residues in the CDR3. This clonotype was picked up many times. Its antigen remains unknown. The receptor's source is a female patient aged 2-9 years who had a stem cell transplant for Fanconi anemia, so the T cells may come from the graft donor. The genes are TRBV12-3 or TRBV12-4 and TRBJ2-5; 7 nucleotides agree with TRBD2. The material was PBMCs, mostly from graft donor cells, obtained 60 days after TCRalphabeta/CD19-depleted stem cell transplant. The CDR3 DNA sequence: TGTGCCAGCAGCCCTGTACTAGCGGAGACCCAGTACTTC. As protein: CASSPVLAETQYF.